This passage covers 28 T cell receptor beta chains from one sample sequenced in a study of blood T cell repertoires in COVID-19. Sequenced by immunoSEQ multiplex PCR; TCRdb stores in-frame clones only, minus some. The sample holds about 280,000 clones, roughly nine tenths seen once. Sequenced sample: PBMCs or T cells enriched from blood (not recorded which). Receptors were obtained from a woman between 35 and 50 years old who had recovered from COVID-19.

V and J are TRBV7-2 and TRBJ2-3; maybe TRBD2 (5 bases). The germline V gene has CDR1 SGHTA and CDR2 FQGNSA. Trimming removed 1 base from V and 4 bases from J, with 9 bases in between. This CDR3 region has 14 residues. The CDR3 DNA reads as TGTGCCAGCAGCTTAGTAGGCGGGCCAGATACGCAGTATTTT. Protein sequence: CASSLVGGPDTQYF. Together with reference TRBV7-2 and TRBJ2-3, the CDR3 gives the full variable domain: GAGVSQSPSNKVTEKGKDVELRCDPISGHTALYWYRQSLGQGLEFLIYFQGNSAPDKSGLPSDRFSAERTGGSVSTLTIQRTQQEDSAVYLCASSLVGGPDTQYFGPGTRLTVL.

This chain joins TRBV5-4 and TRBJ1-1; perhaps TRBD1 as D (5 bases). The CDR3 has 15 amino acids. Deletions cut 4 bases from V and 0 bases from J, with 13 bases between. CDR1 and CDR2 (germline): SGHNT, YYREEE (reference sequence). CDR3 sequence reads: CASSTGTTLNTEAFF. Written as DNA, the CDR3 is TGTGCCAGCAGCACCGGGACTACGTTGAACACTGAAGCTTTCTTT.

The chain joins TRBV10-1 to TRBJ1-2; no clear D gene. The germline V and J ends were trimmed by 0 bases and 4 bases, with 12 bases remaining between them. The CDR3 spans 15 residues. Looked up from germline, CDR1 is WNHNN and CDR2 is SYGVQD (reference sequence). The CDR3 here is CASSESRGNAYGYTF. The CDR3 DNA reads TGCGCCAGCAGTGAGTCGCGAGGGAACGCCTATGGCTACACCTTC.

The rearrangement uses TRBV2 and TRBJ2-5; the match to TRBD2 covers 8 bases. This CDR3 contains 13 residues. With V trimmed by 6 bases and J by 3 bases, 3 bases remained unmatched. Per the germline V gene, CDR1 is SNHLY and CDR2 is FYNNEI. DNA of the CDR3: TGTGCCAGCAGCCCGGGACTAGAAGAGACCCAGTACTTC. Amino acid sequence: CASSPGLEETQYF.

The chain combines TRBV11-2 with TRBJ2-3; tentative D call: TRBD2 (5 bases). CDR1 is SGHAT and CDR2 is FQNNGV in the germline V gene. There are 16 residues in the CDR3. V lost 5 bases to trimming and J lost 7 bases, with 22 bases between them. CDR3 sequence reads: CASSPGGAAALYTQYF. DNA for the CDR3: TGTGCCAGCAGCCCCGGCGGAGCGGCCGCATTATATACGCAGTATTTT. Combining the CDR3 with reference TRBV11-2 and TRBJ2-3 gives the whole variable domain EAGVAQSPRYKIIEKRQSVAFWCNPISGHATLYWYQQILGQGPKLLIQFQNNGVVDDSQLPKDRFSAERLKGVDSTLKIQPAKLEDSAVYLCASSPGGAAALYTQYFGPGTRLTVL.

The CDR3 DNA reads TGTGCCAGCAGCTTAGGACAGGGTTCTTCCTGGAGACAAGAGACCCAGTACTTC. Translated, it gives CASSLGQGSSWRQETQYF. The genes are TRBV7-9 and TRBJ2-5, with 7 positions matching TRBD1. J lost 2 bases, V lost 1 base, and 13 bases had no gene match. CDR1 SEHNR and CDR2 FQNEAQ come from the germline V gene (reference sequence). CDR3 size: 18 residues.

This clone was counted once. The CDR3 DNA reads TGTGCCAGCAGTTTTGACAGACAAGAGACCCAGTACTTC. Its protein product is CASSFDRQETQYF. V and J are TRBV2 and TRBJ2-5; D is possibly TRBD1 (5 bases). The CDR3 covers 13 residues. CDR1 is SNHLY and CDR2 is FYNNEI in the germline V gene. V was clipped by 5 bases and J by 2 bases, with 9 bases between them.

The J gene is TRBJ2-4, the V gene TRBV11-2, with 10 bases identical to TRBD2. The CDR3 covers 18 residues. V lost 3 bases, J lost 3 bases, and 11 bases stayed unmatched. CDR1 and CDR2 (germline): SGHAT, FQNNGV. Here the CDR3 reads CASSFELAGRVGKNIQYF. Here the CDR3 DNA reads TGTGCCAGCAGCTTTGAACTAGCGGGAAGGGTAGGCAAAAACATTCAGTACTTC.

This sequence joins TRBV12-3 or TRBV12-4 and TRBJ1-2; tentatively, D is TRBD1 (6 bases). There are 13 residues in the CDR3. Between the trimmed V and J ends, which lost 6 bases and 7 bases, there was a span of 15 bases. The CDR3 sequence is CASSPRDNGGYTF. The CDR3 DNA reads TGTGCCAGCAGCCCCCGGGACAACGGTGGCTACACCTTC.

The gene calls are TRBV29-1 and TRBJ2-7; 9 nucleotides match TRBD2. The CDR3 is 14 residues long. Germline trimming cut 4 bases from V and 6 bases from J; bases unmatched to any gene: 10. The V gene's germline CDR1 is SQVTM and CDR2 ANQGSEA. In nucleotides, the CDR3 is TGCAGCGTTGTGGCGGGAGGGCAATCTGGCGAGCAGTACTTC. Protein sequence: CSVVAGGQSGEQYF.

This clone occurred once. The rearrangement links TRBV5-4 to TRBJ2-7; 14 bases align to TRBD2. After removal of 4 bases from V and 11 bases from J, the junction contained 11 bases not matched to a gene. Germline CDR1 SGHNT, CDR2 YYREEE (reference sequence). The CDR3 totals 15 residues. This CDR3 is CASSPKTSGRAVEYF. For the CDR3, the DNA is TGTGCCAGCAGCCCTAAGACTAGCGGGAGGGCCGTGGAGTACTTC.

The rearrangement joins TRBV7-2 to TRBJ2-5, with TRBD2 matching over 8 bases. CDR1 SGHTA and CDR2 FQGNSA come from the germline V gene. The length of the CDR3 is 14 residues. J was trimmed by 4 bases and V by 5 bases; bases with no gene match: 6. CDR3 sequence: CASSLSGSRETQYF. The CDR3 DNA reads as TGTGCCAGCAGCCTGAGCGGGAGTCGAGAGACCCAGTACTTC.

The rearrangement joins TRBV19 to TRBJ2-2; TRBD2 agrees at 10 bases. The CDR3 loop spans 15 amino acids. Germline assignment: CDR1 LNHDA and CDR2 SQIVND (reference sequence). V was clipped by 6 bases and J by 6 bases; unmatched bases: 7. Here the CDR3 reads CASRTRTSGSGELFF. As DNA, the CDR3 is TGTGCCAGTAGGACAAGGACTAGCGGTTCCGGGGAGCTGTTTTTT.

Only one count was recorded for this clone. The rearrangement joins TRBV5-1 to TRBJ2-1; no clear D gene. Germline values: CDR1 SGHRS, CDR2 YFSETQ. This CDR3 has 16 amino acids. The V and J ends lost 1 base and 0 bases respectively, with 11 bases between them. The CDR3 DNA reads TGCGCCAGCAGCTTGACCCACTCGAGCTCCTACAATGAGCAGTTCTTC. It is translated as CASSLTHSSSYNEQFF.

The genes are TRBV7-9 and TRBJ1-2, with D unresolved. This CDR3 is built from 13 residues. V lost 1 base and J lost 4, with 7 bases in between. Germline CDR1 SEHNR, CDR2 FQNEAQ (reference sequence). The CDR3 protein is CASSLVEVYGYTF. The DNA of the CDR3 is TGTGCCAGCAGCTTAGTTGAGGTCTATGGCTACACCTTC.

V and J are TRBV7-8 and TRBJ1-2; weak D call: TRBD1 (5 bases). V was trimmed by 7 bases and J by 3 bases, leaving 21 bases between them. There are 16 residues in the CDR3. The V gene's germline CDR1 is SGHVS and CDR2 FQNEAQ. The CDR3 reads CASTRAGGGSHYGYTF. For the CDR3, the DNA is TGTGCCAGCACCAGGGCCGGGGGGGGTTCTCACTATGGCTACACCTTC.

The V and J genes are TRBV6-5 and TRBJ1-1; D gene ambiguous. Looked up from germline, CDR1 is MNHEY and CDR2 is SVGAGI. CDR3 length equals 13 residues. V lost 6 bases, J lost 4 bases, and 12 bases lay in between. The CDR3 DNA reads TGTGCCAGCAGCCCCTCCCCCGTCACTGAAGCTTTCTTT. This encodes CASSPSPVTEAFF.

The CDR3 DNA sequence: TGTGCCAGCAGTCCTCCACCCCGACAGGGCGGTTCACCCCTCCACTTT. Its translation is CASSPPPRQGGSPLHF. This rearrangement joins TRBV27 to TRBJ1-6; 7 positions agree with TRBD1. V dropped 5 bases and J dropped 9; count of bases not matched to a gene: 13. The CDR3 contains 16 residues. From germline, CDR1 is MNHEY and CDR2 SMNVEV (reference sequence).

This clone has a handful of counts. The chain recombines TRBV18 with TRBJ2-7; TRBD2 aligns across 8 bases. Germline values: CDR1 KGHSH, CDR2 LQKENI. The CDR3 runs 14 residues. With 5 bases clipped from V and 0 bases from J, the junction kept 3 bases outside the gene matches. The CDR3 loop is CASSTSGTSYEQYF. The CDR3 bases are TGTGCCAGCTCAACTAGCGGAACCTCCTACGAGCAGTACTTC. Complete variable domain (other parts from reference TRBV18 and TRBJ2-7): NAGVMQNPRHLVRRRGQEARLRCSPMKGHSHVYWYRQLPEEGLKFMVYLQKENIIDESGMPKERFSAEFPKEGPSILRIQQVVRGDSAAYFCASSTSGTSYEQYFGPGTRLTVT.

This clone was found once. V gene TRBV29-1 combines with J gene TRBJ2-5; D unresolved. Looked up from germline, CDR1 is SQVTM and CDR2 is ANQGSEA. The CDR3 has 11 residues. The V and J ends lost 4 bases and 5 bases respectively, with 8 bases between them. CDR3 amino acids: CSVAPEETQYF. DNA of the CDR3: TGCAGCGTTGCTCCTGAGGAGACCCAGTACTTC.

The chain couples TRBV6-2 or TRBV6-3 to TRBJ2-7; 10 bases map to TRBD2. This CDR3 spans 14 amino acids. V lost 4 bases, J lost 4 bases, and 4 bases stayed unmatched. Germline CDR1 is MNHEY and CDR2 is SVGEGT. The CDR3 spells CASSFLAGDYEQYF. The CDR3, as DNA: TGTGCCAGCAGTTTTCTAGCGGGAGATTACGAGCAGTACTTC.

This chain links TRBV5-1 with TRBJ1-2; D perhaps matches TRBD1 (6 bases). CDR3 length: 14 amino acids. Germline V lookup: CDR1 SGHRS, CDR2 YFSETQ. V was cut by 1 base and J by 5 bases, with 12 bases left in between. CDR3 in DNA: TGCGCCAGCAGCTTGTCAGGGGTGTGGTATGGCTACACCTTC. Translating gives CASSLSGVWYGYTF.

The chain has TRBV28 and TRBJ1-1; D remains unclear. The germline gives CDR1 MDHEN, CDR2 SYDVKM. The CDR3 extends over 15 amino acids. Trimming removed 5 bases from V and 4 bases from J, with 17 bases in between. CDR3 nucleotide sequence: TGTGCCAGCAGTGCATTGGTTCGGTGGGCCACTGAAGCTTTCTTT. It yields the protein CASSALVRWATEAFF.

The chain has TRBV27 and TRBJ2-7; 9 positions agree with TRBD2. Germline V gene lookup returns CDR1 MNHEY and CDR2 SMNVEV (reference sequence). V dropped 7 bases and J dropped 2; count of bases not matched to a gene: 9. This CDR3 has 15 amino acids. For the CDR3, the DNA is TGTGCCAGCAAAAGTAGCGGGAGAATGCCCTACGAGCAGTACTTC. It encodes CASKSSGRMPYEQYF.

The J gene is TRBJ1-2, the V gene TRBV12-3 or TRBV12-4; D possibly corresponds to TRBD1 (6 bases). This CDR3 comprises 12 residues. Between the trimmed V and J ends, which lost 5 bases and 3 bases, there was a span of 7 bases. The CDR3 nucleotides are TGTGCCAGCAGTCAGGGGCACTATGGCTACACCTTC. Its protein is CASSQGHYGYTF.

The CDR3 nucleotides read TGTGCCAGCAGCTTAGCGGGGGCGGGTGAAAAACTGTTTTTT. Amino acid sequence: CASSLAGAGEKLFF. J is TRBJ1-4 and V is TRBV7-9; tentative D call: TRBD1 (6 bases). With 0 bases removed from V and 7 bases from J, the gap between germline ends came to 9 bases. The CDR3 has 14 amino acids. The germline gives CDR1 SEHNR, CDR2 FQNEAQ (reference sequence).

The genes are TRBV19 and TRBJ2-2, with unresolved D. This CDR3 region has 20 residues. V was trimmed by 7 bases and J by 0 bases, leaving 27 bases between them. Germline V CDR1 and CDR2: LNHDA, SQIVND (reference sequence). CDR3 nucleotides: TGTGCCAGTACCCGTAGTTGGGCGCTTATACAACGCGCGAACACCGGGGAGCTGTTTTTT. It yields the protein CASTRSWALIQRANTGELFF.

The gene calls are TRBV6-5 and TRBJ1-2; 8 nucleotides agree with TRBD1. The CDR3 is 13 residues long. J lost 8 bases, V lost 6 bases, and 8 bases had no gene match. Germline-derived CDR1 and CDR2 are MNHEY and SVGAGI. In nucleotides, the CDR3 is TGTGCCAGCAGCCAGGACAGGGCAAACGGCTACACCTTC. Its translation is CASSQDRANGYTF.